What follows are 29 T cell receptor beta chains derived from one specimen sequenced in a study of blood T cell repertoires in COVID-19 (dated by TCRdb to between 2020 and 2021). To prepare the library, the immunoSEQ multiplex PCR assay was applied. The clones in this table, taken by TCRdb from immuneACCESS, are in-frame only. Not every clone is retained; where verified, under half of the shortfall comes from an unresolved V gene, and the cause of the rest is unknown. The sample table lists under 130,000 clones, 80% to 90% of them with a count of one. Approximately 10% of the sample belongs to the ten largest clones. The specimen sequenced was peripheral blood. These receptors originate from a woman in her seventies with acute or convalescent COVID-19.

This chain connects TRBV27 to TRBJ2-1, with 11 bases matching TRBD2. Germline V gene lookup returns CDR1 MNHEY and CDR2 SMNVEV (reference sequence). The CDR3 loop spans 18 amino acids. The V gene end was trimmed by 5 bases and the J gene end by 6 bases; junction bases not matched to a gene: 15. The chain's CDR3 is CASSPPGSGRARANEQFF. The CDR3 nucleotides read TGTGCCAGCAGTCCACCGGGTAGCGGGAGGGCCCGGGCCAATGAGCAGTTCTTC.

The chain joins TRBV3-1 (or the pseudogene TRBV3-2) to TRBJ2-5; D not certain. The V and J ends lost 0 bases and 9 bases respectively, with 20 bases between them. The CDR3 runs to 16 residues. Germline V gene lookup returns CDR1 LGHDT and CDR2 YNNKEL (reference sequence). In DNA form, the CDR3 reads TGTGCCAGCAGCCAAGATTCGGCAGATGACTCCGCGGCCCAGTACTTC. Protein: CASSQDSADDSAAQYF.

This clone was observed once. This CDR3 reads CASSQDGSGPRGQFF. Written as DNA, the CDR3 is TGTGCCAGCAGCCAAGATGGGAGCGGGCCCCGTGGGCAGTTCTTC. The chain links TRBV4-2 to TRBJ2-1, with D possibly being TRBD2 (6 bases). Germline CDR1 LGHNA, CDR2 YNFKEQ. V was pared by 0 bases and J by 12 bases, with 18 bases between. The CDR3 is 15 residues long.

The chain is built from TRBV30 and TRBJ1-2; 7 bases agree with TRBD1. The CDR3 runs to 16 residues. Trimming removed 0 bases from V and 1 base from J; junction bases left unmatched: 8. Germline CDR1 is GTSNPN and CDR2 is SVGIG (reference sequence). CDR3 sequence (DNA): TGTGCCTGGAGTGTACTCCAGGCAGGGGGTAACTATGGCTACACCTTC. Translation gives CAWSVLQAGGNYGYTF.

On this clone itself: Because the CDR3's place on the DNA is in doubt, the DNA is left out and the CDR3 is given as listed by TCRdb. The rearrangement uses TRBV28 and TRBJ2-2; TRBD2 is the table's D call and was not checked against the DNA. Germline V gene data show CDR1 as MDHEN and CDR2 as SYDVKM. The CDR3 is 15 residues long, counting both termini. The CDR3 spells CASSILGGNTGELFF.

The V and J genes are TRBV19 and TRBJ1-6; 9 positions agree with TRBD1. The length of the CDR3 is 14 residues. Germline CDR1 is LNHDA and CDR2 is SQIVND (reference sequence). V lost 3 bases, J lost 8 bases, and 2 bases stayed unmatched. CDR3 sequence: CASSIRDRDSPLHF. The CDR3 coding sequence is TGTGCCAGTAGTATCCGGGACAGGGATTCACCCCTCCACTTT.

V gene TRBV3-1 (or the pseudogene TRBV3-2) combines with J gene TRBJ2-3; 13 bases are a match to TRBD2. Germline CDR1 reads LGHDT; CDR2 reads YNNKEL (reference sequence). Trimming removed 1 base from V and 1 base from J; junction bases left unmatched: 8. This CDR3 spans 19 amino acids. The CDR3 spells CASSQVWTSGSLGTDTQYF. CDR3 bases: TGTGCCAGCAGCCAAGTCTGGACTAGCGGGAGTTTGGGCACAGATACGCAGTATTTT.

The chain couples TRBV7-2 to TRBJ2-3, with 12 bases fitting TRBD2. CDR3 size: 16 residues. V gave up 2 bases and J gave up 4 bases; unmatched junction bases: 4. Germline V lookup: CDR1 SGHTA, CDR2 FQGNSA. CDR3 nucleotides: TGTGCCAGCAGCTTAAGGAGACTAGCGGGAGCAGATACGCAGTATTTT. Translated: CASSLRRLAGADTQYF.

Within the sample, this clone is medium-sized. The chain combines TRBV4-2 with TRBJ2-2; 10 nucleotides align to TRBD1. Trimming at V came to 5 bases and at J to 4 bases, leaving 1 base not matched to a gene. The CDR3 loop spans 14 amino acids. Per germline, CDR1 LGHNA and CDR2 YNFKEQ. The CDR3 here is CASSRDRGTGELFF. In DNA, the CDR3 is TGTGCCAGCAGCAGGGACAGGGGCACCGGGGAGCTGTTTTTT.

This chain uses TRBV6-1 with TRBJ2-5, with a tentative D call TRBD1 (6 bases). Germline V gene data show CDR1 as MNHNS and CDR2 as SASEGT. V was trimmed by 0 bases and J by 5 bases, leaving 13 bases between them. This CDR3 region has 15 residues. Written as DNA, the CDR3 is TGTGCCAGCAGTGAAGCGCCACAGGGCGGGGAGACCCAGTACTTC. This encodes CASSEAPQGGETQYF.

In this sample, this clone turned up a few times. This CDR3 reads CASSSTGFSAKNIQYF. CDR3 in DNA: TGTGCCAGCAGCTCTACCGGGTTCTCGGCCAAAAACATTCAGTACTTC. The chain carries TRBV3-1 (or the pseudogene TRBV3-2) and TRBJ2-4; D gene ambiguous. V lost 5 bases, J lost 1 base, and 15 bases lay in between. This CDR3 is 16 amino acids long. Germline CDR1 LGHDT, CDR2 YNNKEL (reference sequence).

The chain couples TRBV27 to TRBJ2-1; 9 nucleotides align to TRBD1. V was clipped by 9 bases and J by 9 bases; unmatched bases: 15. This CDR3 is 15 amino acids long. Germline V lookup: CDR1 MNHEY, CDR2 SMNVEV (reference sequence). The DNA of the CDR3 is TGTGCCAGTAAGGCCGGGACAGGGAATCGGGGTGAGCAGTTCTTC. This gives the protein CASKAGTGNRGEQFF.

As concerns this clone: The same CDR3 can be traced to other DNA sequences in this sample. The rearrangement links TRBV28 to TRBJ1-1, with no clear D. This CDR3 contains 13 residues. Looked up from germline, CDR1 is MDHEN and CDR2 is SYDVKM. Trimming removed 2 bases from V and 1 base from J, with 5 bases in between. The CDR3 nucleotides are TGTGCCAGCAGTTTACGAGAGAACACTGAAGCTTTCTTT. This sequence encodes CASSLRENTEAFF.

The chain carries TRBV7-2 and TRBJ1-1; 9 bases are shared with TRBD1. J lost 2 bases, V lost 7 bases, and 5 bases had no gene match. Germline CDR1 SGHTA, CDR2 FQGNSA. The CDR3 extends over 14 amino acids. CDR3 sequence: CASTWTGVNTEAFF. The CDR3 DNA follows: TGTGCCAGCACCTGGACAGGGGTAAACACTGAAGCTTTCTTT.

The chain combines TRBV6-8 with TRBJ2-1; TRBD2 matches at 11 bases. This CDR3 contains 18 residues. V shed 4 bases and J 3 bases; nucleotides not matched to a gene: 11. Germline V CDR1 and CDR2: MNHGY, SAAAGT. The CDR3 bases are TGTGCCAGCAGTTTGCGACTAGCGGGACGGCAACACTACAATGAGCAGTTCTTC. It codes for CASSLRLAGRQHYNEQFF.

This clone is a singleton in its sample. This chain connects TRBV28 to TRBJ1-6; tentative D call: TRBD1 (5 bases). The CDR3 length is 11 residues. The V gene lost 4 bases and the J gene lost 10 bases, with 5 bases spanning the gap. In germline, CDR1 is MDHEN, CDR2 SYDVKM. DNA for the CDR3: TGTGCCAGCAGTTCAGGGTCACCCCTCCACTTT. Its translation is CASSSGSPLHF.

This chain uses TRBV2 with TRBJ1-1; D call uncertain. Germline CDR1 and CDR2: SNHLY and FYNNEI. V was trimmed by 4 bases and J by 1 base, leaving 4 bases between them. This CDR3 comprises 12 residues. CDR3 in amino acids: CASSVRNTEAFF. The CDR3, as DNA: TGTGCCAGCAGTGTCCGGAACACTGAAGCTTTCTTT.

The rearrangement uses TRBV5-1 and TRBJ2-5, with 7 nucleotides matching TRBD1. Trimming cost V 7 bases and J 0 bases; bases outside gene matches: 9. The CDR3 has 15 amino acids. The germline CDR1 and CDR2 sequences are SGHRS and YFSETQ. The CDR3: CASSRNTGDQETQYF. The CDR3 bases are TGCGCCAGCTCCCGGAACACAGGGGACCAAGAGACCCAGTACTTC.

The V gene is TRBV7-9, the J gene TRBJ2-1; no definite D call. The CDR3 has 11 amino acids. V shed 3 bases and J shed 9 bases, with 6 bases lying between them. CDR1 is SEHNR, CDR2 FQNEAQ, per germline (reference sequence). The DNA for the CDR3 is TGTGCCAGCAGCTTTCCCATTGAGCAGTTCTTC. This sequence encodes CASSFPIEQFF.

The CDR3 sequence: CASRIRGTHTEAFF. The CDR3 DNA sequence: TGTGCCAGCCGTATACGGGGGACGCACACTGAAGCTTTCTTT. The genes are TRBV6-5 and TRBJ1-1; perhaps TRBD1 as D (5 bases). The CDR3 consists of 14 residues. The V gene lost 8 bases and the J gene lost 3 bases, with 16 bases spanning the gap. Germline V gene lookup returns CDR1 MNHEY and CDR2 SVGAGI.

The rearrangement joins TRBV10-3 to TRBJ1-3; no reliable D call. This CDR3 has 13 residues. Looked up from germline, CDR1 is ENHRY and CDR2 is SYGVKD. The V gene lost 4 bases and the J gene lost 4 bases, with 8 bases spanning the gap. CDR3: CAISGGQGNTIYF. DNA for the CDR3: TGTGCCATCAGTGGAGGGCAGGGAAACACCATATATTTT.

The chain links TRBV6-5 to TRBJ1-3; possible D gene TRBD1, 6 bases. The CDR3 sequence is 14 residues long. Germline CDR1 MNHEY, CDR2 SVGAGI. V was shortened by 6 bases and J by 3 bases, with 12 bases between the two germline ends. CDR3 coding DNA: TGTGCCAGCAGACCCACAGGGAGTGGAAACACCATATATTTT. This encodes CASRPTGSGNTIYF.

This clone was seen a handful of times. The rearrangement links TRBV7-8 to TRBJ2-7; D is perhaps TRBD2 (6 bases). The CDR3 length is 16 residues. Germline loops: CDR1 SGHVS, CDR2 FQNEAQ. The V end was cut by 1 base, the J end by 4 bases, with 17 bases between. CDR3 residues: CASSLGGGLVPYEQYF. The CDR3 bases are TGTGCCAGCAGCTTAGGTGGAGGGCTAGTACCATACGAGCAGTACTTC.

V and J are TRBV27 and TRBJ2-3, with TRBD2 identical over 8 bases. Germline V gene data show CDR1 as MNHEY and CDR2 as SMNVEV (reference sequence). V lost 4 bases, J lost 1 base, and 7 bases stayed unmatched. The CDR3 has 16 amino acids. The chain's CDR3 is CASSSLGAGGTDTQYF. The CDR3 DNA is TGTGCCAGCAGTTCCCTGGGAGCGGGGGGCACAGATACGCAGTATTTT.

The chain combines TRBV3-1 (or the pseudogene TRBV3-2) with TRBJ2-3; 8 bases line up with TRBD2. Germline CDR1 and CDR2: LGHDT and YNNKEL (reference sequence). Trimming cost V 0 bases and J 6 bases; bases outside gene matches: 14. The CDR3 runs 18 residues. The CDR3 region is CASSQDRIAGPYGDTQYF. DNA for the CDR3: TGTGCCAGCAGCCAAGATCGAATAGCGGGGCCCTATGGGGATACGCAGTATTTT.

CDR3 sequence (DNA): TGTGCCAGCAGCCGGTTTATGAACACTGAAGCTTTCTTT. This gives the protein CASSRFMNTEAFF. The chain joins TRBV6-5 to TRBJ1-1, with D unclear. This CDR3 comprises 13 residues. Trimming removed 6 bases from V and 0 bases from J, with 8 bases in between. Germline CDR1 is MNHEY and CDR2 is SVGAGI.

In this sample, this clone turned up a few times. This rearrangement joins TRBV6-2 or TRBV6-3 to TRBJ2-2; 12 bases are a match to TRBD1. Germline-derived CDR1 and CDR2 are MNHEY and SVGEGT. Unmatched junction bases numbered 5, after V lost 5 bases and J lost 4 bases. This CDR3 is 16 amino acids long. Here the CDR3 DNA reads TGTGCCAGCAGTACCGGGACAGGGGGCGTCACCGGGGAGCTGTTTTTT. It is translated as CASSTGTGGVTGELFF.

The chain is built from TRBV3-1 (or the pseudogene TRBV3-2) and TRBJ2-7; D remains ambiguous. Germline CDR1 reads LGHDT; CDR2 reads YNNKEL (reference sequence). V lost 1 base and J lost 7, with 8 bases in between. CDR3 length: 12 residues. This CDR3 is CASSQADTEQYF. The CDR3 DNA reads TGTGCCAGCAGCCAAGCCGACACGGAGCAGTACTTC.

The rearrangement uses TRBV6-5 and TRBJ1-5; D ambiguous. The germline CDR1 and CDR2 sequences are MNHEY and SVGAGI. V lost 5 bases, J lost 7 bases, and 12 bases lay in between. CDR3 size: 13 residues. The CDR3 loop is CASSKGTRQPQHF. For the CDR3, the DNA is TGTGCCAGCAGTAAGGGTACTAGACAGCCCCAGCATTTT.